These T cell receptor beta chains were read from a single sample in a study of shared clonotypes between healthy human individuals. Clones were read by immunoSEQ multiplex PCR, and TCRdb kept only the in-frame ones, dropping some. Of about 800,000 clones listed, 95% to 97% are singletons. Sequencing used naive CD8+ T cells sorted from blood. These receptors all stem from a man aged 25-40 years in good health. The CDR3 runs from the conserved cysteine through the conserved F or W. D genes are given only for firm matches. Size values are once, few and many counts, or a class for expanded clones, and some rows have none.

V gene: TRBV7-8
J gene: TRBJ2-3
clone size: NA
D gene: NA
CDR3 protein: CASSLAAVGGLSTDTQYF
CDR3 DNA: TGTGCCAGCAGCTTAGCGGCCGTCGGAGGGCTGAGCACAGATACGCAGTATTTT

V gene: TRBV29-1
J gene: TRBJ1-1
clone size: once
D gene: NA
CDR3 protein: CSVFSGTTEAFF
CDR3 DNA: TGCAGCGTTTTTTCCGGGACCACTGAAGCTTTCTTT

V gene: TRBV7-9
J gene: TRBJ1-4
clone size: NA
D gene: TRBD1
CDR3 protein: CASSPKTDRDRGHEKLFF
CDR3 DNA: TGTGCCAGCAGCCCAAAGACTGACCGGGACAGGGGGCATGAAAAACTGTTTTTT

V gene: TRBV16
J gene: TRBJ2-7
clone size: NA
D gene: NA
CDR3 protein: CASSHVPTGTRWEQYF
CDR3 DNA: TGTGCCAGCAGCCACGTGCCAACCGGGACCCGATGGGAGCAGTACTTC

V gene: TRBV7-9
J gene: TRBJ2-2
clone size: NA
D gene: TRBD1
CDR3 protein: CASTSTGSGELFF
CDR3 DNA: TGTGCCAGCACGTCGACAGGGTCCGGGGAGCTGTTTTTT

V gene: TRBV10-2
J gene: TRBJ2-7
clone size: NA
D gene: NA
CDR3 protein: CASSSNEQYF
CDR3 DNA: TGCGCCAGCAGTAGCAACGAGCAGTACTTC

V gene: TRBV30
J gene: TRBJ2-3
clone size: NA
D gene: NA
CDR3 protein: CAWSVRGSSAGHHTDTQYF
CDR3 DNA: TGTGCCTGGAGTGTAAGGGGGTCTAGCGCGGGCCATCACACAGATACGCAGTATTTT

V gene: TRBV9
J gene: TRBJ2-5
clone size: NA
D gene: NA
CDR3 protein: CASSVKARETQYF
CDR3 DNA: TGTGCCAGCAGCGTAAAGGCGCGGGAGACCCAGTACTTC

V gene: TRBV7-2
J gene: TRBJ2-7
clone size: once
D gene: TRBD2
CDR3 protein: CASSPDSGTVYEQYF
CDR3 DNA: TGTGCCAGCAGCCCAGATAGCGGGACTGTCTACGAGCAGTACTTC

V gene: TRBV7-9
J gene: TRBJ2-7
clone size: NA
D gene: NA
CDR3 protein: CASSVGTLYEQYF
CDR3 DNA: TGTGCCAGCAGCGTTGGGACCCTATACGAGCAGTACTTC

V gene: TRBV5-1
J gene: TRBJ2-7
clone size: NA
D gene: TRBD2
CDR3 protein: CASSPWPYGLAGGGEQYF
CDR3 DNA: TGCGCCAGCAGCCCGTGGCCCTATGGACTAGCGGGAGGCGGCGAGCAGTACTTC

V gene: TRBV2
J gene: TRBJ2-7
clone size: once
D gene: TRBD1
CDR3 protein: CASKENRGYEQYF
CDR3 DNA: TGTGCCAGCAAAGAAAACAGGGGCTACGAGCAGTACTTC

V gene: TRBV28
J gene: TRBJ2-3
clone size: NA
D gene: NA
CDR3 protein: CASSIGVSKGDTQYF
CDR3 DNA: TGTGCCAGCTCCATAGGGGTCTCGAAGGGGGATACGCAGTATTTT

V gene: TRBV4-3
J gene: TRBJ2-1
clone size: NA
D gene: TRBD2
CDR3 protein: CASSQDHPGTSVHNEQFF
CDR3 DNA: TGCGCCAGCAGCCAAGATCACCCCGGGACTAGCGTACACAATGAGCAGTTCTTC

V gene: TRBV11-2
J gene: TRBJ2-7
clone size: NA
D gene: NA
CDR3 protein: CASSYSWEETYEQYF
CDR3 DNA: TGTGCCAGCAGCTATTCATGGGAGGAGACCTACGAGCAGTACTTC

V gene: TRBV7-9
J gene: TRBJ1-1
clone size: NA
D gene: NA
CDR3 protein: CASSQIRMNTEAFF
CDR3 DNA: TGTGCCAGCAGCCAGATTCGGATGAACACTGAAGCTTTCTTT

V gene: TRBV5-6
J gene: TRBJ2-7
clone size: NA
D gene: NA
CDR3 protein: CASSMESVGFYEQYF
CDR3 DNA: TGTGCCAGCAGCATGGAGTCAGTGGGGTTCTACGAGCAGTACTTC

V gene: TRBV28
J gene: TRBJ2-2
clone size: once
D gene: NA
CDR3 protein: CASRKGILGAGELFF
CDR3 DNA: TGTGCCAGCAGGAAGGGAATCCTTGGGGCCGGGGAGCTGTTTTTT

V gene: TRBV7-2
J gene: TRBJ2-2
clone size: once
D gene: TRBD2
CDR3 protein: CASSLEPGLAVTGELFF
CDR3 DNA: TGTGCCAGCAGCCTTGAACCGGGACTAGCGGTCACCGGGGAGCTGTTTTTT

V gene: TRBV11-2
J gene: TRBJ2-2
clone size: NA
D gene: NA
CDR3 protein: CASSLAAGVTGELFF
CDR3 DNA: TGTGCCAGCAGCTTAGCAGCAGGGGTCACCGGGGAGCTGTTTTTT

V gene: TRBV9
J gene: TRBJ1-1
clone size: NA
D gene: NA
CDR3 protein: CASSASGDLDTEAFF
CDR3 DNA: TGTGCCAGCAGCGCTAGCGGGGATTTGGACACTGAAGCTTTCTTT

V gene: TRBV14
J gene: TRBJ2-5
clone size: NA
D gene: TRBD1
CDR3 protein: CASSQAWDRKEETQYF
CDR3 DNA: TGTGCCAGCAGCCAGGCGTGGGACAGGAAGGAAGAGACCCAGTACTTC

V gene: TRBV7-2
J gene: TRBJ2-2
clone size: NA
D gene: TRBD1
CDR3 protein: CASSSTGVNTGELFF
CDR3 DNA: TGTGCCAGCAGCTCTACAGGGGTTAACACCGGGGAGCTGTTTTTT

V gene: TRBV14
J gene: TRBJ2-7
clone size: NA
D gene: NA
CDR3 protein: CASSQGRAQYF
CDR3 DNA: TGTGCCAGCAGCCAAGGACGGGCGCAGTACTTC

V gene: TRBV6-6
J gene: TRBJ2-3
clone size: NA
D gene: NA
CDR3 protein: CASSYSPPRVTDTQYF
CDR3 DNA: TGTGCCAGCAGTTACTCTCCCCCCCGGGTGACAGATACGCAGTATTTT

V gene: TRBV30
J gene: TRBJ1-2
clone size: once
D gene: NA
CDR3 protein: CAWTSGGSYGYTF
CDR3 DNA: TGTGCCTGGACCTCGGGGGGTTCCTATGGCTACACCTTC

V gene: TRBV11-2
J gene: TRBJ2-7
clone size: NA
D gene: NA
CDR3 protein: CASSFVPFEGRHEQYF
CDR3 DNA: TGTGCCAGCAGCTTCGTTCCTTTCGAAGGAAGACACGAGCAGTACTTC

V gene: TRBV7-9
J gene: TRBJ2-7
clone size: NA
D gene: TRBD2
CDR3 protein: CASSSSGYEQYF
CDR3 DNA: TGTGCCAGCAGCTCTAGCGGGTACGAGCAGTACTTC

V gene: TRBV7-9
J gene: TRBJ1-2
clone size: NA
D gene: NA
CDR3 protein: CASSLGGSLDGYTF
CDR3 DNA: TGTGCCAGCAGCTTAGGAGGCAGTCTAGATGGCTACACCTTC

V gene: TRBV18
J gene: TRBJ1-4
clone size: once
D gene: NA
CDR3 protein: CASSPPGQRNEKLFF
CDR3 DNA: TGTGCCAGCTCACCACCCGGACAGCGTAATGAAAAACTGTTTTTT

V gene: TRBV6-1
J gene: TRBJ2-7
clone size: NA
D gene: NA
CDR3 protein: CASSEGAGIAYEQYF
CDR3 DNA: TGTGCCAGCAGTGAAGGGGCGGGAATCGCCTACGAGCAGTACTTC

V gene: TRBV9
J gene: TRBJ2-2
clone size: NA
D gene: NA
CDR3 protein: CASSPAQASVNTGELFF
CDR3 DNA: TGTGCCAGCAGCCCCGCTCAAGCTAGCGTAAACACCGGGGAGCTGTTTTTT

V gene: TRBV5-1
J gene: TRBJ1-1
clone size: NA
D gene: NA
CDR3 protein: CASSLVQGQNTEAFF
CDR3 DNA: TGCGCCAGCAGCTTGGTCCAGGGACAGAACACTGAAGCTTTCTTT

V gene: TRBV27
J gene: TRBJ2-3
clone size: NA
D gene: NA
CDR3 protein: CASSLRADTQYF
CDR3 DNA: TGTGCCAGCAGTTTAAGGGCAGATACGCAGTATTTT

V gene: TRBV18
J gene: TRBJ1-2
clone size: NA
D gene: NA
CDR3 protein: CASSLGGVTRNYGYTF
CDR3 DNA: TGTGCCAGCTCATTGGGGGGTGTCACAAGAAACTATGGCTACACCTTC

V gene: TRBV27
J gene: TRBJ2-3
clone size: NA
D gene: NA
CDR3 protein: CASSLRGDGTDTQYF
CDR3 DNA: TGTGCCAGCAGTTTAAGGGGGGATGGGACAGATACGCAGTATTTT

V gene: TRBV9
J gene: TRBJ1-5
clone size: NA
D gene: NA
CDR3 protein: CASSASTAHQPQHF
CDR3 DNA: TGTGCCAGCAGCGCAAGCACAGCTCATCAGCCCCAGCATTTT

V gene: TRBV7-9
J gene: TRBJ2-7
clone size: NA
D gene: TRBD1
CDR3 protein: CASNPGTADYEQYF
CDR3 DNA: TGTGCCAGCAACCCGGGGACAGCTGACTACGAGCAGTACTTC

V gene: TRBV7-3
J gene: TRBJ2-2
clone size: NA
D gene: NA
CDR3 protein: CASSPPWTEDTGELFF
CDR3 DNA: TGTGCCAGCAGCCCGCCGTGGACAGAGGACACCGGGGAGCTGTTTTTT

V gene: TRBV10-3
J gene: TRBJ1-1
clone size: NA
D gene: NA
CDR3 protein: CAISQPRGKNTEAFF
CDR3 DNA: TGTGCCATCAGTCAACCGCGGGGAAAGAACACTGAAGCTTTCTTT